This entry concerns a single T cell receptor beta chain. What it recognizes is unknown. The data stem from a study of blood T cells in healthy people across ages. Study findings and constraints: Estimates based on one million T cells were treated as lower bounds.

Trimming shortened V by 5 bases and J by 5 bases, and 12 bases separated the two germline ends. There are 13 residues in the CDR3. Germline assignment: CDR1 SGHTA and CDR2 FQGNSA. Healthy Russian Caucasian donors spanned ages about 6 to 95 years. Using a J-beta primer mix together with a sample-barcoded 5' primer, a second PCR was run for about 7 to 12 cycles. Carrying 12 random nucleotides, a template-switch adaptor labeled each individual cDNA molecule. TCRdb re-called the 5' RACE reads with MiXCR, one entry per CDR3 protein. This table has 450,000 to 700,000 distinct CDR3 sequences, 25% to 30% appearing once.

The sample consisted of blood. This sequence originates from a woman in her seventies in good health. This chain joins TRBV7-2 and TRBJ2-5; D is ambiguous. The CDR3 loop reads CASSPRAAETQYF. As DNA, the CDR3 is TGTGCCAGCAGCCCAAGGGCTGCGGAGACCCAGTACTTC.